This T cell receptor beta chain is from a study of T cell responses to AZD1222 COVID-19 vaccine (dated by TCRdb to 2020 to 2022). For context, the study as a whole: AZD1222 recipients with second doses at about 4 weeks or about 12 weeks were pooled, because spike-specific TCR depth and breadth did not differ between schedules. A total of 233 trial participants underwent TCR sequencing, of whom around 200 received two doses of AZD1222 and about 25 received two doses of the MenACWY control vaccine. Trial participants were enrolled by age into 18-55, 56-69 and 70-plus year subgroups, with around 150, 28 and 57 TCR-sequenced participants respectively.

Points on this clone: What this receptor recognizes is not known. Base quality data are lacking; no much larger clone is found one base away.

This sample's time point label indicates: baseline before first vaccination. Vaccinee samples came from UK trials COV001 and COV002, including a single-blind randomized controlled phase 2/3 trial of AZD1222 (ChAdOx1 nCoV-19) in healthy adults. Trial participant PBMC samples were collected at day 0 and day 28 after the second dose for TCRbeta chain sequencing. The germline V gene sets CDR1 to KGHDR and CDR2 to SFDVKD. Unmatched junction bases come to 9, with V trimmed by 6 bases and J by 4 bases. From cysteine to phenylalanine, the CDR3 is 15 amino acids long. The CDR3 DNA has 45 bases and is translated from base 1. General study outcomes and caveats: CD4 TCRs associated with the vaccine covered the entire spike protein, and the dominant responses were in regions 160-218 and 743-854. Most participants were white British and females outnumbered males, and the authors suggested that clonal diversity may have been underestimated. Because no day 14 peak-response samples were available, the repertoires could be characterized only after the peak T cell response. Conclusions about previously exposed vaccinees were limited because only six AZD1222 recipients were SARS-CoV-2 seropositive at baseline. Nearly half of unique spike-specific TCRs reportedly recognized epitopes outside regions mutated in the B.1.351 and B.1.1.7 variants. After two AZD1222 doses, spike-specific TCR breadth and depth were significantly higher than at day 0 and than in MenACWY recipients. The 56-69-year group was small, and its depth increase did not reach significance, likely because of low power.

The CDR3 regions of human TCRbeta chains were subjected to immunosequencing. The published analysis was carried out like this. TCRs in the repertoires were matched against a reference library of SARS-CoV-2-specific TCRs that had been generated with the MIRA antigen-specificity platform. Breadth meant the fraction of unique TCRs that were SARS-CoV-2-associated, whereas depth meant the fraction of total T cells that were SARS-CoV-2-associated. Using the MIRA data, each spike-specific TCR was mapped to the spike region that the TCR reacts to and placed in a CD4 or CD8 class. Log10-transformed breadth and depth values were compared by one-way ANOVA with Sidak's multiple comparisons tests. What TCRdb holds here is the immuneACCESS table cut down to in-frame rearrangements. Part of the clones is not present; checked against another copy, under half of the missing clones reflect an unresolved V gene, and the others are unexplained. D and trimming come from the DNA, and the V and J calls and clone size come from that table. The sample table holds 150,000 to 200,000 clones, of which approximately 93% were seen once. The ten top clones hold roughly 3.8% of the sample.

This TCR was sampled from an adult in good health. Specimen: peripheral blood, collected on day 0 of AZD1222 vaccination. Rearrangement joined TRBV24-1 to TRBJ2-3; 7 bases in the middle match TRBD1. The CDR3 amino acid sequence is: CATSTKDRVADTQYF. In nucleotides, the sequence is TGTGCCACCAGTACCAAAGACAGGGTCGCAGATACGCAGTATTTT.